Listed here is a single TCR beta chain. Antigen unknown. Expressed TCRB transcripts were sequenced after all isolated RNA was converted to cDNA. Libraries were prepared by immunoSEQ multiplex PCR; TCRdb keeps only in-frame clonotypes and omits some of them. The table shows a few hundred thousand clones, with roughly 9.8% occurring only once. This sample was included in a study of beta chain features in type 1 diabetes. Overall study findings and caveats: TCRB CDR3s from Type 1 diabetes patients were moderately but significantly shorter in all four CD4+ subsets.

V gave up 4 bases and J gave up 4 bases; unmatched junction bases: 7. This CDR3 region has 15 residues. Germline CDR1 LNHNV, CDR2 YYDKDF (reference sequence). Sample: central memory CD4+ T cells from blood. The sequence was obtained from a man between 25 and 39 years old with type 1 diabetes. This chain connects TRBV15 to TRBJ1-2, with 9 nucleotides matching TRBD1. DNA of the CDR3: TGTGCCACCAGCACACCGGGACAGGGAAGCTATGGCTACACCTTC. Protein: CATSTPGQGSYGYTF. The full variable domain, its missing parts supplied by reference TRBV15 and TRBJ1-2, is DAMVIQNPRYQVTQFGKPVTLSCSQTLNHNVMYWYQQKSSQAPKLLFHYYDKDFNNEADTPDNFQSRRPNTSFCFLDIRSPGLGDTAMYLCATSTPGQGSYGYTFGSGTRLTVV.